This paragraph covers one TCR beta chain sequence. Its antigen is not known. Germline CDR1 and CDR2: SGHRS and YFSETQ. This CDR3 spans 15 amino acids. Losses at the gene ends were 1 base for V and 7 bases for J; bases not matched to a gene: 7. Amplification used 60 Vbeta primers and 13 Jbeta primers. Only in-frame clones appear in the TCRdb table, and some are missing; sequencing was by immunoSEQ multiplex PCR. The sample holds 150,000 to 200,000 clones, 80% seen once. This sample is part of a study of cytomegalovirus exposure and HLA in healthy donors. Study-wide points: Association of a missense DCLRE1C variant with TCR beta V- and J-gene trimming was reported in a later analysis.

The TCR originated in a woman aged 30 to 39 in good health and CMV-seronegative. What was sequenced was PBMCs. The chain uses TRBV5-1 and TRBJ2-1; 8 nucleotides align to TRBD2. As DNA, the CDR3 is TGCGCCAGCAGCTTGTTCCGCCGGGAGGGAAATGAGCAGTTCTTC. Protein: CASSLFRREGNEQFF.